This T cell receptor (beta chain) was documented in a study of T-cell reconstitution after alpha-beta-depleted transplantation in children. CDR1 is SGHVS and CDR2 is FNYEAQ in the germline V gene. The CDR3 is made up of 18 amino acids. V was pared by 5 bases and J by 3 bases, with 15 bases of the junction left unmatched. Unique molecular identifiers were used in preparing the TCRbeta library. TCRdb redid the calling of the PCR reads with MiXCR, one entry per CDR3 protein. This table holds approximately 240,000 distinct CDR3 sequences, 8% to 10% found once. J is TRBJ2-5 and V is TRBV7-6, with 10 bases aligning to TRBD2. This TCR came from a human donor who donated a stem cell graft to a child with acute lymphoblastic leukemia. This specimen consisted of PBMCs from the stem cell graft donor, obtained from the stem cell graft. The CDR3 nucleotides are TGTGCCAGCAGCCCACCTATAATCAGCGGGGGGGCCAAAGAGACCCAGTACTTC. Amino acids: CASSPPIISGGAKETQYF.